The sequence of this T cell receptor beta chain was determined in a study of HIV-infected patients and healthy controls. On this clonotype: The germline gene is not matched at one end of the junction; a read error may be the cause.

Using its own MiXCR run on the 5' RACE reads, TCRdb lists one record per CDR3 protein. The data contain about 67,000 distinct CDR3 sequences, roughly a sixth of them singletons. CDR1 is SSHAT, CDR2 FNYEAQ, per germline (reference sequence). The length of the CDR3 is 14 residues. This chain links TRBV7-7 with TRBJ2-2; no definite D call. This receptor was taken from a human donor in good health. Sequencing was performed on CD4+ T cells from blood. The CDR3 is CASSLKGKSGELFF. CDR3 nucleotide sequence: TGTGCTAGCAGCTTGAAGGGAAAGTCCGGGGAGCTGTTTTTT. Variable domain in full (rest from reference TRBV7-7 and TRBJ2-2): GAGVSQSPRYKVTKRGQDVTLRCDPISSHATLYWYQQALGQGPEFLTYFNYEAQPDKSGLPSDRFSAERPEGSISTLTIQRTEQRDSAMYRCASSLKGKSGELFFGEGSRLTVL.